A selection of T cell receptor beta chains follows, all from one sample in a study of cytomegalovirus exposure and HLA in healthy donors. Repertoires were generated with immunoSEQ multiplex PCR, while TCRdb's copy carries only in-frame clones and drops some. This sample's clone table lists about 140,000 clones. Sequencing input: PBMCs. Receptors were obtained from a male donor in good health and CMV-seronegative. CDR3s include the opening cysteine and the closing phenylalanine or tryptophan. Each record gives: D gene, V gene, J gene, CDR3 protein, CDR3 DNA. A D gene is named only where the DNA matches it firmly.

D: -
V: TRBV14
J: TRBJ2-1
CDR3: CASSNYGTIPYNEQFF
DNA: TGTGCCAGCAGCAACTACGGGACAATCCCGTACAATGAGCAGTTCTTC

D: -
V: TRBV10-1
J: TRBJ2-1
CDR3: CASFRGNEQFF
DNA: TGCGCCAGCTTCAGGGGTAATGAGCAGTTCTTC

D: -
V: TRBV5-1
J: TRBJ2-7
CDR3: CASSPGRPYEQYF
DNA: TGCGCCAGCAGCCCCGGGAGACCCTACGAGCAGTACTTC

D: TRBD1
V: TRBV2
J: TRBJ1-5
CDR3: CASSLDRSYQPQHF
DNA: TGTGCCAGCAGTTTGGACAGGTCCTATCAGCCCCAGCATTTT

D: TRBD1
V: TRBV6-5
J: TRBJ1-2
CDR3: CASRAPGTGRLGYTF
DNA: TGTGCCAGCAGAGCCCCCGGGACAGGAAGGTTGGGCTACACCTTC

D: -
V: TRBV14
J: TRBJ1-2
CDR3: CASSHLRVEGYTF
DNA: TGTGCCAGCAGCCATCTCAGGGTTGAAGGCTACACCTTC

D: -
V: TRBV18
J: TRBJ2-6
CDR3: CASSPYVDLVSGANVLTF
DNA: TGTGCCAGCTCACCCTACGTAGATTTAGTGTCTGGGGCCAACGTCCTGACTTTC

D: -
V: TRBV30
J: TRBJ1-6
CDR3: CAWRDRPYYNSPLHF
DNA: TGTGCCTGGAGAGACAGACCCTACTATAATTCACCCCTCCACTTT

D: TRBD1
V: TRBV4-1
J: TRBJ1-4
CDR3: CASSQDFLDRGGEKLFF
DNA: TGCGCCAGCAGCCAAGATTTCCTGGACAGGGGCGGCGAAAAACTGTTTTTT

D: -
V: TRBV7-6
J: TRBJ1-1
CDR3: CASSLGKRNTEAFF
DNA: TGTGCCAGCAGCTTAGGAAAGAGGAACACTGAAGCTTTCTTT

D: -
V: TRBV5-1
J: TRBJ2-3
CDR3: CASSDLDLYTDTQYF
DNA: TGCGCCAGCAGCGATCTAGACCTTTACACAGATACGCAGTATTTT

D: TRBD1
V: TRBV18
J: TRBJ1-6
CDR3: CASSPPGQPLNSPLHF
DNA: TGTGCCAGCTCACCACCGGGACAGCCTCTTAATTCACCCCTCCACTTT

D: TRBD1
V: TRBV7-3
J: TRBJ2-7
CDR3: CASSLSGTGVYEQYF
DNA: TGTGCCAGCAGCCTCTCCGGGACAGGGGTCTACGAGCAGTACTTC

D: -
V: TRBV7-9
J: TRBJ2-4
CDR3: CASSLDFLAKNIQYF
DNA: TGTGCCAGCAGCTTAGATTTTCTAGCCAAAAACATTCAGTACTTC

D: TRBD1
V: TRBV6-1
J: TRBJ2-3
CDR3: CASSEGTGDTDTQYF
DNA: TGTGCCAGCAGTGAAGGGACAGGGGACACAGATACGCAGTATTTT

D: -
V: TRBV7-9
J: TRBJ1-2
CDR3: CASSFEQGYTIYGYTF
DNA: TGTGCCAGCAGCTTCGAACAGGGTTACACTATCTATGGCTACACCTTC

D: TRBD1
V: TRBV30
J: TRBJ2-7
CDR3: CAWSRQGAAYEQYF
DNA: TGTGCCTGGAGTCGACAGGGGGCGGCCTACGAGCAGTACTTC

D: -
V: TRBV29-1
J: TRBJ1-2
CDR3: CSARQGIDYTF
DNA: TGCAGCGCCCGGCAGGGAATCGACTACACCTTC

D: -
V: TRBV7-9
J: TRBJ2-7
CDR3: CASSPYSTYEQYF
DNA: TGTGCCAGCAGCCCATACAGTACCTACGAGCAGTACTTC

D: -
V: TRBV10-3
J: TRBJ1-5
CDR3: CAISPAGLSNQPQHF
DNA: TGTGCCATCAGCCCAGCGGGGCTGAGCAATCAGCCCCAGCATTTT

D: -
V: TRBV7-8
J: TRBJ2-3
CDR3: CASSLSSTDTQYF
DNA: TGTGCCAGCAGCTTGTCTAGCACAGATACGCAGTATTTT

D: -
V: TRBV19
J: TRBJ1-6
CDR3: CASRPDTYDSPLHF
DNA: TGTGCCAGTAGACCAGACACCTACGATTCACCCCTCCACTTT

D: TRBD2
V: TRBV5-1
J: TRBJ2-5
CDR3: CASSRELAGEETQYF
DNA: TGCGCCAGCAGCCGGGAACTAGCGGGAGAAGAGACCCAGTACTTC

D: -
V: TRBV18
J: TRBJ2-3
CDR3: CASSPVFQTDTQYF
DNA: TGTGCCAGCTCACCGGTTTTCCAGACAGATACGCAGTATTTT

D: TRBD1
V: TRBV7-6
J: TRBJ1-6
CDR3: CASSLDRVFSPLHF
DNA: TGTGCCAGCAGTCTGGACAGGGTTTTTTCACCCCTCCACTTT

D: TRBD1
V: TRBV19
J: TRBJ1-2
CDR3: CASSFPGQTLYGYTF
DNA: TGTGCCAGTAGTTTCCCGGGACAGACCTTATATGGCTACACCTTC

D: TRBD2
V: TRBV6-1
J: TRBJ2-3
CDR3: CASSEDLAGGTQYF
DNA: TGTGCCAGCAGTGAAGATTTAGCGGGGGGTACGCAGTATTTT

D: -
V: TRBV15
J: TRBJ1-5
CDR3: CATSRTDSNQPQHF
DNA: TGTGCCACCAGCCGGACAGATAGCAATCAGCCCCAGCATTTT

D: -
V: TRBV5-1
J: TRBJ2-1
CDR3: CASSLDGKSSYNEQFF
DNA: TGCGCCAGCAGCTTGGACGGGAAGAGCTCCTACAATGAGCAGTTCTTC